The 14 T cell receptor beta chains given below trace back to one sample, sequenced in a study of T-cell memory formation after mild COVID-19 (dated by TCRdb to the early 2020s). Libraries were constructed by 5' RACE. The instrument was an Illumina NovaSeq 6000. The public reads were run again by TCRdb, first through fastp at Q25 and then through MiXCR, and only productive beta chains were kept. Rows with a matching CDR3 protein are joined into one entry that keeps the most common DNA and genes. In all, the sample holds around 430,000 distinct CDR3 sequences, and roughly 15% of those were seen once. In total, the top ten clones hold roughly 21% of the sample. Sample: PBMCs or a T cell subset sorted from them (not recorded which). The receptors were gathered from a man between 18 and 29 years old who had mild COVID-19 (a few samples of this study predate the infection). The sample titles of this study are shuffled in the database, so cell type and time point are left out; the donor was told from shared clones.

This clonotype was seen a handful of times. The chain couples TRBV4-1 to TRBJ1-1; 10 bases match TRBD1. The CDR3 runs 17 residues. With 4 bases clipped from V and 1 base from J, the junction kept 9 bases outside the gene matches. CDR1 and CDR2 (germline): MGHRA, YSYEKL. This chain's CDR3 is CASSRGQGRLSNTEAFF. CDR3 coding DNA: TGCGCCAGCAGCCGGGGACAGGGGCGGTTATCGAACACTGAAGCTTTCTTT.

The chain carries TRBV7-2 and TRBJ1-2, with TRBD1 identical over 10 bases. CDR1 is SGHTA and CDR2 is FQGNSA in the germline V gene. The CDR3 contains 14 residues. Trimming removed 3 bases from V and 5 bases from J; junction bases left unmatched: 3. The CDR3 is CASSFGTGEYGYTF. The CDR3 coding sequence is TGTGCCAGCAGCTTCGGGACAGGGGAATATGGCTACACCTTC.

The chain joins TRBV12-3 or TRBV12-4 to TRBJ1-6, with D hard to call. The CDR3 covers 14 residues. V lost 3 bases to trimming and J lost 10 bases, with 13 bases between them. The CDR3 here is CASSFNPLRSPLHF. The CDR3 DNA reads as TGTGCCAGCAGTTTCAATCCTTTACGGTCACCCCTCCACTTT.

This chain joins TRBV6-5 and TRBJ2-3; tentative D call: TRBD1 (6 bases). CDR1 is MNHEY, CDR2 SVGAGI, per germline. The CDR3 contains 15 residues. V shed 4 bases and J shed 0 bases, with 11 bases lying between them. CDR3 in amino acids: CASSSLRGSTDTQYF. As DNA, the CDR3 is TGTGCCAGCAGTTCCCTCAGGGGAAGCACAGATACGCAGTATTTT.

The J gene is TRBJ2-7, the V gene TRBV7-9, with TRBD2 as a possible D gene (7 bases). The CDR3 runs 16 residues. Germline V gene data show CDR1 as SEHNR and CDR2 as FQNEAQ (reference sequence). V shed 1 base and J shed 0 bases, with 13 bases lying between them. CDR3 loop: CASSLGGGRSSYEQYF. As DNA, the CDR3 is TGTGCCAGCAGCTTAGGGGGGGGCAGAAGCTCCTACGAGCAGTACTTC.

The J gene is TRBJ2-5, the V gene TRBV7-2; the D is unclear. Trimming stripped 5 bases from V and 6 bases from J, with 7 bases between. The CDR3 has 11 residues. CDR1 and CDR2 (germline): SGHTA, FQGNSA. CDR3 DNA sequence: TGTGCCAGCAGCGTAGGAAAGACCCAGTACTTC. Protein sequence: CASSVGKTQYF.

V usage is TRBV5-1 and J usage is TRBJ1-2; 9 bases are shared with TRBD1. Germline V lookup: CDR1 SGHRS, CDR2 YFSETQ. The CDR3 extends over 17 amino acids. The ends lost 0 bases at V and 7 bases at J; junction bases unmatched: 13. The CDR3 is CASSLDAWDRVVRGYTF. Here the CDR3 DNA reads TGCGCCAGCAGCTTGGATGCTTGGGACAGGGTGGTTCGTGGCTACACCTTC.

This chain joins TRBV28 and TRBJ1-5; possibly TRBD1 for D (6 bases). V shed 1 base and J shed 1 base, with 14 bases lying between them. The CDR3 totals 17 residues. Germline CDR1 reads MDHEN; CDR2 reads SYDVKM. CDR3 DNA: TGTGCCAGCAGTTTATCAAGGGGTCAGGGGAGCAATCAGCCCCAGCATTTT. Translation gives CASSLSRGQGSNQPQHF.

This clonotype was recorded once. The rearrangement joins TRBV6-1 to TRBJ1-2, with 8 nucleotides matching TRBD1. V gave up 8 bases and J gave up 0 bases; unmatched junction bases: 14. Germline loops: CDR1 MNHNS, CDR2 SASEGT. The CDR3 runs to 17 residues. CDR3 sequence reads: CASPTRAGGQANYGYTF. CDR3 nucleotide sequence: TGTGCCAGCCCGACAAGGGCAGGGGGCCAAGCTAACTATGGCTACACCTTC.

This clonotype was picked up a small number of times. The rearrangement links TRBV7-9 to TRBJ2-5, with 8 bases matching TRBD1. The CDR3 sequence is 17 residues long. The trim removed 7 bases at V and 2 bases at J, leaving 15 bases unmatched. Germline assignment: CDR1 SEHNR and CDR2 FQNEAQ (reference sequence). The CDR3 is CASTGGFKNSKQETQYF. CDR3 sequence (DNA): TGTGCCAGCACAGGGGGCTTCAAAAATTCGAAGCAAGAGACCCAGTACTTC.

The chain is built from TRBV7-9 and TRBJ1-1; D not resolved. This CDR3 is built from 14 residues. Germline V gene lookup returns CDR1 SEHNR and CDR2 FQNEAQ (reference sequence). V dropped 3 bases and J dropped 4 bases, with 12 bases sitting between them. This chain's CDR3 is CASSFLGETTEAFF. CDR3 sequence (DNA): TGTGCCAGCAGCTTTCTCGGGGAAACCACTGAAGCTTTCTTT.

The chain recombines TRBV2 with TRBJ1-5; 7 nucleotides line up with TRBD1. V lost 7 bases and J lost 1; bases outside the gene matches: 4. CDR1 is SNHLY and CDR2 is FYNNEI in the germline V gene. The CDR3 is made up of 14 amino acids. The CDR3 bases are TGTGCCAGCATGAAGGACAGGAGCAATCAGCCCCAGCATTTT. It specifies CASMKDRSNQPQHF. The full variable domain, in which reference TRBV2 and TRBJ1-5 provide the parts outside the CDR3, is EPEVTQTPSHQVTQMGQEVILRCVPISNHLYFYWYRQILGQKVEFLVSFYNNEISEKSEIFDDQFSVERPDGSNFTLKIRSTKLEDSAMYFCASMKDRSNQPQHFGDGTRLSIL.

The chain combines TRBV6-5 with TRBJ1-2; no definite D call. Germline V CDR1 and CDR2: MNHEY, SVGAGI. V gave up 8 bases and J gave up 4 bases, with 14 bases separating them. The CDR3 loop spans 13 amino acids. The CDR3, as DNA: TGTGCCAGCCGGACTGGTTTGGGCTATGGCTACACCTTC. Protein product: CASRTGLGYGYTF.

This clonotype was seen ten or more times. The rearrangement links TRBV7-8 to TRBJ2-2; TRBD2 matches at 7 bases. The germline V gene encodes CDR1 SGHVS and CDR2 FQNEAQ. This CDR3 has 15 residues. J gave up 5 bases and V 8 bases, and 11 bases lay outside the gene matches. CDR3 nucleotide sequence: TGTGCCAGCCTGCTGGGCGGGGAGGGAACCGGGGAGCTGTTTTTT. Protein: CASLLGGEGTGELFF.